This entry is about one TCR beta chain. The antigen is undetermined. A much larger clone lies one base from this, so it may be a read error. The CDR3 loop spans 15 amino acids. These data are taken from a study of T-cell memory formation after mild COVID-19. Study results and caveats: Shrinking CD4+ clones were chiefly CM and EM; CD8+ ones were chiefly EMRA.

Via MiXCR, TCRdb re-called the 5' RACE reads, giving one row per CDR3 protein. The repertoire holds around 250,000 distinct CDR3 sequences, with around 10% as singletons. The origin of this receptor is a young man who had mild COVID-19 (a few samples of this study predate the infection). Cell type and time point are not known. V gene TRBV12-3 or TRBV12-4 combines with J gene TRBJ2-3, with 8 bases aligning to TRBD1. Sample: PBMCs or a T cell subset sorted from them (not recorded which). DNA of the CDR3: TGTTCCAGCAGTCTAGACAGGGGAGCCTTGGATACGCAGTATTTT. This encodes CSSSLDRGALDTQYF.